Shown below are 23 T cell receptor beta chains from a single sample sequenced in a study of OX40 agonist ivuxolimab in advanced cancers. The data were produced by immunoSEQ multiplex PCR, yet TCRdb's version contains in-frame clones alone and is incomplete. The sample lists tens of thousands of clones; 80% to 90% were seen once. The source was CD4+ or CD8+ T cells sorted from blood, collected in a trial of the OX40 agonist ivuxolimab. The receptors shown here come from an adult with an advanced solid tumor such as melanoma, head and neck, liver or kidney cancer.

The chain carries TRBV1 and TRBJ2-2; the table's D gene call, TRBD2, was not cross checked with the DNA. TRBV1 is marked as a pseudogene. The CDR3 runs to 22 residues. CDR3 region: CTSSDPPPGLAGLCFRTGELFF. CDR3 coding DNA: TGCACCAGCAGCGACCCCCCCCCGGGACTAGCGGGATTGTGTTTCCGAACCGGGGAGCTGTTTTTT.

DNA of the CDR3: TGCGCCAGCAGCCAAGACGGGCGGCAGGCAGGTGGCTACACCTTC. Residues: CASSQDGRQAGGYTF. This chain joins TRBV4-3 and TRBJ1-2; D uncertain. This CDR3 is 15 amino acids long. Deletions cut 0 bases from V and 7 bases from J, with 15 bases between. Germline V gene data show CDR1 as LGHNA and CDR2 as YSLEER.

The rearrangement links TRBV12-5 to TRBJ1-2, with a weak D call TRBD1 (5 bases). Germline V gene data show CDR1 as LGHNT and CDR2 as FRNRAP. V was pared by 1 base and J by 4 bases, with 13 bases between. The CDR3 contains 15 residues. In DNA form, the CDR3 reads TGTGCTAGTGGTTTGGGGAGAAGGGGCTCCTATGGCTACACCTTC. This encodes CASGLGRRGSYGYTF.

The gene calls are TRBV5-1 and TRBJ2-1; TRBD2 aligns across 13 bases. The ends lost 0 bases at V and 8 bases at J; junction bases unmatched: 11. From germline, CDR1 is SGHRS and CDR2 YFSETQ. This CDR3 spans 18 amino acids. The CDR3 here is CASSLVPIGLAGVDEQFF. The CDR3 DNA follows: TGCGCCAGCAGCTTGGTACCGATCGGACTAGCGGGAGTGGATGAGCAGTTCTTC.

The genes are TRBV7-8 and TRBJ1-1, with a weak D call TRBD1 (5 bases). CDR3 length: 14 amino acids. Germline CDR1 and CDR2: SGHVS and FQNEAQ. Trimming removed 1 base from V and 6 bases from J, with 12 bases in between. DNA for the CDR3: TGTGCCAGCAGCTTAGACCCAGGGTGGCCTGAAGCTTTCTTT. Protein: CASSLDPGWPEAFF.

The chain employs TRBV5-6 and TRBJ2-2; TRBD2 matches at 8 bases. V was pared by 1 base and J by 11 bases, with 7 bases of the junction left unmatched. Germline-derived CDR1 and CDR2 are SGHDT and YYEEEE. The CDR3 sequence is 14 residues long. The CDR3 DNA follows: TGTGCCAGCAGCTTGCGAGCGGGAGCAAGAGAGCTGTTTTTT. This gives the protein CASSLRAGARELFF.

The chain has TRBV6-5 and TRBJ1-1; D is unclear. This CDR3 has 15 amino acids. Germline V gene data show CDR1 as MNHEY and CDR2 as SVGAGI. The germline V and J ends were trimmed by 2 bases and 0 bases, with 10 bases remaining between them. In DNA form, the CDR3 reads TGTGCCAGCAGTTACGACCGAACAATGAACACTGAAGCTTTCTTT. Its translation is CASSYDRTMNTEAFF.

The rearrangement links TRBV7-8 to TRBJ1-5, with D possibly TRBD1 on 5 matching bases. The CDR3 spans 17 residues. V was shortened by 4 bases and J by 0 bases, with 16 bases between the two germline ends. Germline V gene data show CDR1 as SGHVS and CDR2 as FQNEAQ. The CDR3 sequence: CASSYRPGEYSNQPQHF. The CDR3 DNA reads as TGTGCCAGCAGCTACCGACCGGGGGAGTATAGCAATCAGCCCCAGCATTTT.

This sequence joins TRBV6-6 and TRBJ1-1; D remains ambiguous. The CDR3 sequence is 11 residues long. The V gene's germline CDR1 is MNHNY and CDR2 SVGAGI (reference sequence). The V gene lost 6 bases and the J gene lost 5 bases, with 7 bases spanning the gap. In DNA form, the CDR3 reads TGTGCCAGCAGGGTGGGGACTGAAGCTTTCTTT. This translates into CASRVGTEAFF.

J is TRBJ1-1 and V is TRBV7-9; no firm D call. Germline V CDR1 and CDR2: SEHNR, FQNEAQ (reference sequence). The CDR3 consists of 14 residues. The V gene lost 5 bases and the J gene lost 0 bases, with 10 bases spanning the gap. CDR3: CASSRLTVNTEAFF. The CDR3 DNA reads TGTGCCAGCAGCCGATTGACGGTGAACACTGAAGCTTTCTTT. The whole variable domain, filled in from reference TRBV7-9 and TRBJ1-1, reads DTGVSQNPRHKITKRGQNVTFRCDPISEHNRLYWYRQTLGQGPEFLTYFQNEAQLEKSRLLSDRFSAERPKGSFSTLEIQRTEQGDSAMYLCASSRLTVNTEAFFGQGTRLTVV.

The V gene is TRBV11-2, the J gene TRBJ2-7, with 9 bases matching TRBD1. Germline loops: CDR1 SGHAT, CDR2 FQNNGV. The CDR3 spans 14 residues. The ends lost 4 bases at V and 3 bases at J; junction bases unmatched: 4. The chain's CDR3 is CASSSGTGFYEQYF. The CDR3 DNA follows: TGTGCCAGCAGCTCCGGGACAGGGTTCTACGAGCAGTACTTC.

CDR3 in amino acids: CSVEIWLLAGGPRKTQYF. CDR3 nucleotide sequence: TGCAGCGTTGAAATCTGGCTACTAGCGGGAGGGCCTAGAAAGACCCAGTACTTC. The rearrangement joins TRBV29-1 to TRBJ2-5; 13 nucleotides match TRBD2. Germline V gene sequence: CDR1 SQVTM, CDR2 ANQGSEA. The CDR3 is 18 amino acids. Losses at the gene ends were 2 bases for V and 6 bases for J; bases not matched to a gene: 15.

This CDR3 is CASSLEESGANVLTF. CDR3 bases: TGTGCCAGCAGCTTAGAAGAGTCCGGGGCCAACGTCCTGACTTTC. The V gene is TRBV7-9, the J gene TRBJ2-6; D remains unclear. CDR3 length: 15 residues. V was clipped by 1 base and J by 4 bases, with 8 bases between them. Germline V CDR1 and CDR2: SEHNR, FQNEAQ (reference sequence). The entire variable domain, with the rest obtained from reference TRBV7-9 and TRBJ2-6, is as follows: DTGVSQNPRHKITKRGQNVTFRCDPISEHNRLYWYRQTLGQGPEFLTYFQNEAQLEKSRLLSDRFSAERPKGSFSTLEIQRTEQGDSAMYLCASSLEESGANVLTFGAGSRLTVL.

A word on this clone: The sample has other DNA sequences that encode this CDR3 too. The chain joins TRBV9 to TRBJ2-2; D is uncertain. Trimming cost V 7 bases and J 0 bases, with 7 bases left between them. CDR3 size: 13 residues. CDR1 and CDR2 (germline): SGDLS, YYNGEE. CDR3 in amino acids: CASSPSNTGELFF. In DNA, the CDR3 is TGTGCCAGCTCCCCCTCGAACACCGGGGAGCTGTTTTTT.

This rearrangement joins TRBV28 to TRBJ1-2; D remains ambiguous. The CDR3 extends over 13 amino acids. Trimming cost V 2 bases and J 5 bases, with 9 bases left between them. Germline loops: CDR1 MDHEN, CDR2 SYDVKM. The CDR3 DNA follows: TGTGCCAGCAGTTTAGTGGATCCGTATGGCTACACCTTC. It is translated as CASSLVDPYGYTF.

This clone is a singleton in its sample. The genes are TRBV10-2 and TRBJ2-7; 14 bases are shared with TRBD2. Germline V CDR1 and CDR2: WSHSY, SAAADI. Germline trimming cut 5 bases from V and 7 bases from J; bases unmatched to any gene: 10. This CDR3 region has 16 residues. The CDR3 is CASSMTSGRAGEEQYF. DNA for the CDR3: TGCGCCAGCAGTATGACTAGCGGGAGGGCCGGAGAGGAGCAGTACTTC.

V is TRBV6-4 and J is TRBJ1-6; D is uncertain. Germline V gives CDR1 MRHNA, CDR2 SNTAGT. V was shortened by 4 bases and J by 4 bases, with 14 bases between the two germline ends. There are 16 residues in the CDR3. This chain's CDR3 is CASSGGRWAYNSPLHF. CDR3 in DNA: TGTGCCAGCAGTGGGGGAAGGTGGGCTTATAATTCACCCCTCCACTTT.

J is TRBJ1-5 and V is TRBV4-1; tentative D call: TRBD1 (6 bases). V lost 5 bases, J lost 5 bases, and 22 bases lay in between. CDR1 and CDR2 (germline): MGHRA, YSYEKL. This CDR3 comprises 17 residues. CDR3 protein: CASSFIGARGIHQPQHF. CDR3 nucleotide sequence: TGCGCCAGCAGCTTTATCGGGGCCAGGGGCATCCATCAGCCCCAGCATTTT.

This clone showed up just once. The V call is TRBV6-1, the J call TRBJ2-7; the D gene is possibly TRBD1 (5 bases). V was cut by 2 bases and J by 0 bases, with 11 bases left in between. Germline V gene sequence: CDR1 MNHNS, CDR2 SASEGT. This CDR3 has 15 amino acids. The CDR3 sequence is CASSELDRSSYEQYV. The CDR3 coding sequence is TGTGCCAGCAGTGAACTAGACAGAAGCTCCTACGAGCAGTACGTC.

The V call is TRBV9, the J call TRBJ1-3; D is ambiguous. V lost 4 bases and J lost 0, with 17 bases in between. CDR1 SGDLS and CDR2 YYNGEE come from the germline V gene. The CDR3 is made up of 17 amino acids. CDR3 residues: CASSTTPDGSSGNTIYF. In DNA form, the CDR3 reads TGTGCCAGCAGCACTACCCCCGACGGGAGCTCTGGAAACACCATATATTTT.

The J gene is TRBJ2-1, the V gene TRBV10-1; TRBD1 matches 9 bases. V shed 6 bases, J shed 1 base, and the junction held 4 bases outside the gene matches. In germline, CDR1 is WNHNN, CDR2 SYGVQD (reference sequence). CDR3 length: 15 residues. DNA for the CDR3: TGCGCCAGCAGCTCCGGGACAGGGTCCTACAATGAGCAGTTCTTC. Translation gives CASSSGTGSYNEQFF.

V usage is TRBV7-9 and J usage is TRBJ2-7; 7 bases map to TRBD1. The germline V gene encodes CDR1 SEHNR and CDR2 FQNEAQ (reference sequence). V lost 3 bases, J lost 0 bases, and 2 bases stayed unmatched. CDR3 length: 14 residues. The CDR3 here is CASSFRDSSYEQYF. CDR3 nucleotide sequence: TGTGCCAGCAGCTTTCGGGACAGCTCCTACGAGCAGTACTTC.

The chain carries TRBV27 and TRBJ2-7, with 10 bases fitting TRBD1. The length of the CDR3 is 14 residues. Germline trimming cut 8 bases from V and 7 bases from J; bases unmatched to any gene: 11. Germline V gene data show CDR1 as MNHEY and CDR2 as SMNVEV (reference sequence). The CDR3 DNA sequence: TGTGCCAGCCGACCCCTCGACAGGGGGCGTGAGCAGTACTTC. Protein product: CASRPLDRGREQYF.